The 5 T cell receptor beta chains below were found in one sample sequenced in a study of blood T cells in healthy people across ages. Primers used in a second PCR of roughly 6 to 11 cycles were a sample-barcoded 5' primer and a J-beta primer mix. Via MiXCR, TCRdb re-called the 5' RACE reads, giving one row per CDR3 protein. The sample lists 950,000 to 1,200,000 distinct CDR3 sequences, around two fifths occurring once. The sequencing sample was made of blood. These receptors came from a young man in good health.

A few counts support this clonotype. The genes are TRBV7-9 and TRBJ2-5; 7 bases are a match to TRBD1. The CDR3 is 13 amino acids. The J segment lost 3 bases and the V segment lost 5 bases, leaving 3 bases of the junction unmatched. Germline values: CDR1 SEHNR, CDR2 FQNEAQ (reference sequence). In nucleotides, the CDR3 is TGTGCCAGCAGCCAGACAGGGAAAGAGACCCAGTACTTC. Its translation is CASSQTGKETQYF.

The genes are TRBV12-3 or TRBV12-4 and TRBJ1-2; 10 bases agree with TRBD1. The CDR3 is made up of 17 amino acids. V lost 2 bases and J lost 2; bases outside the gene matches: 8. CDR3 bases: TGTGCCAGCAGTTTACCCGGGACAGGGGCACCGAACTATGGCTACACCTTC. Translation gives CASSLPGTGAPNYGYTF.

This chain links TRBV7-2 with TRBJ1-6, with D possibly being TRBD1 (5 bases). CDR3 length equals 15 residues. The V and J ends lost 4 bases and 4 bases respectively, with 11 bases between them. Germline-derived CDR1 and CDR2 are SGHTA and FQGNSA. Here the CDR3 reads CASSYRDGYNSPLHF. DNA for the CDR3: TGTGCCAGCAGCTACCGGGACGGTTATAATTCACCCCTCCACTTT.

This clonotype was counted only a few times. The chain couples TRBV27 to TRBJ1-2, with no clear D. Germline CDR1 MNHEY, CDR2 SMNVEV (reference sequence). There are 15 residues in the CDR3. Deletions cut 0 bases from V and 8 bases from J, with 16 bases between. The CDR3 loop is CASSLSFRPQGGYTF. CDR3 nucleotide sequence: TGTGCCAGCAGTTTATCCTTCAGGCCCCAAGGGGGCTACACCTTC.

This clonotype was found many times. The chain links TRBV4-3 to TRBJ2-3, with D possibly called TRBD1 or TRBD2 (6 bases each). Trimming took 6 bases from V and 2 from J, leaving 12 bases between them. The CDR3 totals 14 residues. CDR1 is LGHNA and CDR2 is YSLEER in the germline V gene. The CDR3 DNA reads TGCGCCAGCAGGGAGGGGGGCCCCACAGATACGCAGTATTTT. Protein: CASREGGPTDTQYF.